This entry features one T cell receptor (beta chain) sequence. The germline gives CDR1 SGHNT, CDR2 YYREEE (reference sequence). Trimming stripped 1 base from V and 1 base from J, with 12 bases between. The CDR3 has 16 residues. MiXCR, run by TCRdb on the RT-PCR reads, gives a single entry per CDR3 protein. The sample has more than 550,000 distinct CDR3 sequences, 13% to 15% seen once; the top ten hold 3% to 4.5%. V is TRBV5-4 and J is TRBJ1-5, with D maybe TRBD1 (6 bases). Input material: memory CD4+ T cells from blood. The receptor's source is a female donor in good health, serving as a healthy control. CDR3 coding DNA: TGTGCCAGCAGCTTGATACAGGGACGCAGCAATCAGCCCCAGCATTTT. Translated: CASSLIQGRSNQPQHF. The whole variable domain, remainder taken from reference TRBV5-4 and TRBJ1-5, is ETGVTQSPTHLIKTRGQQVTLRCSSQSGHNTVSWYQQALGQGPQFIFQYYREEENGRGNFPPRFSGLQFPNYSSELNVNALELDDSALYLCASSLIQGRSNQPQHFGDGTRLSIL.